Listed here are 4 T cell receptor beta chains from one sample, sequenced in a study of T cell responses to AZD1222 COVID-19 vaccine. Repertoires were generated with immunoSEQ multiplex PCR, while TCRdb's copy carries only in-frame clones and drops some. Here the sample spans more than 150,000 clones, 80% to 95% being singletons. The sequences come from peripheral blood, collected on day 0 of AZD1222 vaccination. These receptors were collected from an adult in good health.

The V call is TRBV18, the J call TRBJ2-2, with 7 bases lining up with TRBD1. There are 16 residues in the CDR3. Per the germline V gene, CDR1 is KGHSH and CDR2 is LQKENI. With V trimmed by 2 bases and J by 5 bases, 8 bases remained unmatched. CDR3 region: CASSPRDSQGTGELFF. As DNA, the CDR3 is TGTGCCAGCTCACCAAGGGACAGTCAAGGTACCGGGGAGCTGTTTTTT.

This chain links TRBV12-3 or TRBV12-4 with TRBJ1-2; 8 nucleotides align to TRBD1. V was clipped by 6 bases and J by 9 bases; unmatched bases: 6. CDR3 length: 12 residues. Here the CDR3 reads CASSRGRGSYTF. The DNA of the CDR3 is TGTGCCAGCAGCAGGGGGCGTGGTAGCTACACCTTC.

The V call is TRBV4-3, the J call TRBJ1-5, with TRBD1 matching 7 bases. CDR1 and CDR2 (germline): LGHNA, YSLEER. CDR3 length equals 18 residues. Trimming removed 1 base from V and 2 bases from J; junction bases left unmatched: 11. CDR3 residues: CASSQVRTGPWGNQPQHF. CDR3 nucleotides: TGCGCCAGCAGCCAAGTTAGGACAGGACCCTGGGGCAATCAGCCCCAGCATTTT.

The chain carries TRBV6-7 and TRBJ1-5; D is unclear. TRBV6-7 is filed as an ORF, its function uncertain. The CDR3 is made up of 16 amino acids. The germline V and J ends were trimmed by 0 bases and 4 bases, with 13 bases remaining between them. The CDR3 region has the DNA TGTGCCAGCAGTTACTCGAATCCACCGGAAAATCAGCCCCAGCATTTT. Protein: CASSYSNPPENQPQHF.